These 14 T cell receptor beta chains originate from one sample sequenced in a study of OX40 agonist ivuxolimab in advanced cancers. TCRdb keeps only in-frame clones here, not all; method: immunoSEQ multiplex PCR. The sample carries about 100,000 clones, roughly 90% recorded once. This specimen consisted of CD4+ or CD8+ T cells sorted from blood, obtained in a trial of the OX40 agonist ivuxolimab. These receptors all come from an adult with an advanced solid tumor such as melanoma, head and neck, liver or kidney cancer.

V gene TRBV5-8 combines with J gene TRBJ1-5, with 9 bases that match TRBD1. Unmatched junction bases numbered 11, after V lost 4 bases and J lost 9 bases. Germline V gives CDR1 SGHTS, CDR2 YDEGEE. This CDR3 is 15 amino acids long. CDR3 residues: CASSAGTGRGGPQHF. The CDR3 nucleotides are TGTGCCAGCAGCGCCGGGACAGGGAGAGGCGGGCCCCAGCATTTT.

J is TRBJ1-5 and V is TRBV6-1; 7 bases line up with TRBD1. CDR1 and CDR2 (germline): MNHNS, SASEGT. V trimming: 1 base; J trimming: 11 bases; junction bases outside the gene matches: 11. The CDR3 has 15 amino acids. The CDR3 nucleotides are TGTGCCAGCAGTGAAGTAGATAGGGGGCTGGTGTCCCAGCATTTT. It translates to CASSEVDRGLVSQHF.

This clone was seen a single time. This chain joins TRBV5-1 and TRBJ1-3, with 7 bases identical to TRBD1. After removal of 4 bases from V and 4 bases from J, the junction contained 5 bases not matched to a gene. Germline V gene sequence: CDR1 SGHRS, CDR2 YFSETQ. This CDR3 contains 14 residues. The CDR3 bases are TGCGCCAGCAGCCGAGGGACAGACGGAAACACCATATATTTT. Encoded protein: CASSRGTDGNTIYF.

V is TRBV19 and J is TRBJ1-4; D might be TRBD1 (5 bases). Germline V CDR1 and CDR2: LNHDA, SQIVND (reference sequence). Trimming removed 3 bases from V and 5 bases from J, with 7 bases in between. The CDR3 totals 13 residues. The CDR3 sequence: CASSMEGNEKLFF. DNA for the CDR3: TGTGCCAGTAGTATGGAGGGGAATGAAAAACTGTTTTTT.

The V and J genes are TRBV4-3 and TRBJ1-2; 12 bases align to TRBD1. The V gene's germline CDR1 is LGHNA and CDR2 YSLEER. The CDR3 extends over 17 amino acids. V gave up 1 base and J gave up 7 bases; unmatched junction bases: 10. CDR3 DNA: TGCGCCAGCAGCCAAGTACCGGGACAGGGGGCCGGTAGTGGCTACACCTTC. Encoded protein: CASSQVPGQGAGSGYTF.

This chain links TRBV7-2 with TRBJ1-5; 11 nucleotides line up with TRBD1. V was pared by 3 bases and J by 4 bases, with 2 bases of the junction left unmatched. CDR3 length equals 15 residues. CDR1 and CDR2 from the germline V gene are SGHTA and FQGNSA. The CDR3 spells CASSFGTGGNQPQHF. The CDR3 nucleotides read TGTGCCAGCAGCTTTGGGACAGGGGGTAATCAGCCCCAGCATTTT. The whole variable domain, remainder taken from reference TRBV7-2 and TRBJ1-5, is GAGVSQSPSNKVTEKGKDVELRCDPISGHTALYWYRQSLGQGLEFLIYFQGNSAPDKSGLPSDRFSAERTGGSVSTLTIQRTQQEDSAVYLCASSFGTGGNQPQHFGDGTRLSIL.

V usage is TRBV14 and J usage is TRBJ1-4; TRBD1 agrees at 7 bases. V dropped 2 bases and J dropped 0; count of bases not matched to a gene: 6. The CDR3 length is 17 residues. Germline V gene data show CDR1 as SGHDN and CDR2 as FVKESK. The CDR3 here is CASSQWSGTATNEKLFF. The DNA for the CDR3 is TGTGCCAGCAGCCAATGGTCAGGGACAGCAACTAATGAAAAACTGTTTTTT.

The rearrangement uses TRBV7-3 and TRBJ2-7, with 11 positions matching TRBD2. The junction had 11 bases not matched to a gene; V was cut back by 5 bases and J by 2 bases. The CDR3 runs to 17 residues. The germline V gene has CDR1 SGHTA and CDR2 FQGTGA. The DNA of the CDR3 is TGTGCCAGCAGCCAAGCCGGGACTAGCGGTCCTGCCTACGAGCAGTACTTC. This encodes CASSQAGTSGPAYEQYF.

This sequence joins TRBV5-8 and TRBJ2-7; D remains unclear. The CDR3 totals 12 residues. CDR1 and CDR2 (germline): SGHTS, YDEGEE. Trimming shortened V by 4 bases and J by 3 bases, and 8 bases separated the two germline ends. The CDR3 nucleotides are TGTGCCAGCAGCATACTCAACTACGAGCAGTACTTC. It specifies CASSILNYEQYF.

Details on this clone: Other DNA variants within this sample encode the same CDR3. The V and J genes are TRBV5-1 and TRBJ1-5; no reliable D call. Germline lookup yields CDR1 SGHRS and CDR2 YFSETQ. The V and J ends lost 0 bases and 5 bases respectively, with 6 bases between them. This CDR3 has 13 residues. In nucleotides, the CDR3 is TGCGCCAGCAGCTTGGGTCCGGATCAGCCCCAGCATTTT. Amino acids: CASSLGPDQPQHF.

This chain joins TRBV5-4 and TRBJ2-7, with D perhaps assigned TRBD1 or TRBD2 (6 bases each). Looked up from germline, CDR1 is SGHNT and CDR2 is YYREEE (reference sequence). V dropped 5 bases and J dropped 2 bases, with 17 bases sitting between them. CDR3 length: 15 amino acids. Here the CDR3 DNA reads TGTGCCAGCAGTCCGTTAGGGGGGAGCCCCTACGAGCAGTACTTC. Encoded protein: CASSPLGGSPYEQYF.

CDR3 in DNA: TGCGCCAGCGGGCTGCAGGGGGCGTCCCCTGAGGAGCAGTACTTC. It codes for CASGLQGASPEEQYF. The rearrangement links TRBV5-1 to TRBJ2-7; 8 nucleotides match TRBD1. Trimming took 7 bases from V and 7 from J; bases not matched to a gene: 16. The germline V gene encodes CDR1 SGHRS and CDR2 YFSETQ. The CDR3 runs 15 residues. Combining the CDR3 with reference TRBV5-1 and TRBJ2-7 gives the whole variable domain KAGVTQTPRYLIKTRGQQVTLSCSPISGHRSVSWYQQTPGQGLQFLFEYFSETQRNKGNFPGRFSGRQFSNSRSEMNVSTLELGDSALYLCASGLQGASPEEQYFGPGTRLTVT.

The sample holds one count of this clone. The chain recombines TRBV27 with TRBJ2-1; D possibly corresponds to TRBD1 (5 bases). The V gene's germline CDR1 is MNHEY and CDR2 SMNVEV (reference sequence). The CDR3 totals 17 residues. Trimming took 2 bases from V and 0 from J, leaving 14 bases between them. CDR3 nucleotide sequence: TGTGCCAGCAGTTTACCCGGCAGGGCGATCTCCTACAATGAGCAGTTCTTC. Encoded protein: CASSLPGRAISYNEQFF.

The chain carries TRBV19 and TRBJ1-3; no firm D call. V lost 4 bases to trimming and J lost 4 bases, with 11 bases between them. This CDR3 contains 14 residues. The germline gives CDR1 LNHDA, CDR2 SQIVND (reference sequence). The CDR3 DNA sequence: TGTGCCAGTAGTACGGGAGACCCGGGAAACACCATATATTTT. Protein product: CASSTGDPGNTIYF.